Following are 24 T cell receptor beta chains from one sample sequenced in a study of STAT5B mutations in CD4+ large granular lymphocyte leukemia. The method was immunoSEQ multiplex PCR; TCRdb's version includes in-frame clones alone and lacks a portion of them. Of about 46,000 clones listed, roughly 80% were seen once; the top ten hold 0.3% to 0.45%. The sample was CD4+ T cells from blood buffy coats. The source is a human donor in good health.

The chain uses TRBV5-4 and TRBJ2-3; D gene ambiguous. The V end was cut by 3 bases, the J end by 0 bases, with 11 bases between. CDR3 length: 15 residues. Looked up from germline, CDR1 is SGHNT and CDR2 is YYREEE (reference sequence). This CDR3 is CASSSDGTSTDTQYF. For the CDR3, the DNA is TGTGCCAGCAGCTCGGACGGTACTAGCACAGATACGCAGTATTTT.

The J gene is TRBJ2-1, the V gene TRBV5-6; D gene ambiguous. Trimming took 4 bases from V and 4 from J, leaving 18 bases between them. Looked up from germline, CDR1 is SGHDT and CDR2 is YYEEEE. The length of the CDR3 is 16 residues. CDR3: CASSRPDRSRYNEQFF. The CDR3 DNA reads TGTGCCAGCAGCCGTCCCGACCGATCTAGGTACAATGAGCAGTTCTTC.

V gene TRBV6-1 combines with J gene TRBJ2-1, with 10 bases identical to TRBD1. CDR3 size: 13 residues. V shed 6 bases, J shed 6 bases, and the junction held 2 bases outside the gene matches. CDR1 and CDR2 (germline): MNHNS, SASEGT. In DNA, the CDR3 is TGTGCCAGCAGCCGGACAGGGGGCAATGAGCAGTTCTTC. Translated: CASSRTGGNEQFF.

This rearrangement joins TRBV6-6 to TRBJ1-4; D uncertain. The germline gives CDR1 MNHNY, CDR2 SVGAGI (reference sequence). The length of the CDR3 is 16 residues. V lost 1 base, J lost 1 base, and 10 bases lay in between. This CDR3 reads CASSYYARQTNEKLFF. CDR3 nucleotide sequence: TGTGCCAGCAGTTACTACGCCCGGCAAACTAATGAAAAACTGTTTTTT.

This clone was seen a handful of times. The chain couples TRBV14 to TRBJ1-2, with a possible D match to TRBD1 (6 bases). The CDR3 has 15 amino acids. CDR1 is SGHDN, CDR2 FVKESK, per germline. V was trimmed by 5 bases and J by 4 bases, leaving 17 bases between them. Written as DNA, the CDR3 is TGTGCCAGCAGCATCCGGGGGGCCAGATTCTATGGCTACACCTTC. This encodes CASSIRGARFYGYTF. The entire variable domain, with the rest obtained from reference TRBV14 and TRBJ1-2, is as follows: EAGVTQFPSHSVIEKGQTVTLRCDPISGHDNLYWYRRVMGKEIKFLLHFVKESKQDESGMPNNRFLAERTGGTYSTLKVQPAELEDSGVYFCASSIRGARFYGYTFGSGTRLTVV.

The CDR3 DNA is TGTGCCATCAGTGAGTGGTCTTCAAGCTCCTACAATGAGCAGTTCTTC. Residues: CAISEWSSSSYNEQFF. This chain uses TRBV10-3 with TRBJ2-1; D ambiguous. The CDR3 is 16 residues long. Trimming left V 1 base short and J 0 bases short, with 10 bases between. The V gene's germline CDR1 is ENHRY and CDR2 SYGVKD.

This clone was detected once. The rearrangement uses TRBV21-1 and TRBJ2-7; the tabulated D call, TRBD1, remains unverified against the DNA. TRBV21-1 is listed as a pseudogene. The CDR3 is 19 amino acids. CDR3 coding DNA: TGTGCCAGCAGCAAAGTAGGGCGGTTGAGGGGGTCCCTCTCCTACGAGCAGTACTTC. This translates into CASSKVGRLRGSLSYEQYF.

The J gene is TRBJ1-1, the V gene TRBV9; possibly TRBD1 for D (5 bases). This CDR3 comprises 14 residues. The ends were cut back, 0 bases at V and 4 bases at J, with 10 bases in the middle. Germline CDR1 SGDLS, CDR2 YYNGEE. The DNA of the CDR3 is TGTGCCAGCAGCGTAGATGGAAGGGGCACTGAAGCTTTCTTT. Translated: CASSVDGRGTEAFF.

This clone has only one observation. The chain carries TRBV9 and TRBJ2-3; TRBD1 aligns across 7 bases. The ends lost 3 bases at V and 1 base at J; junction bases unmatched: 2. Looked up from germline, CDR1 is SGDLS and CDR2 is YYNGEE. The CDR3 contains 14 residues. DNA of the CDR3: TGTGCCAGCAGCGCGGGACAGCGCACAGATACGCAGTATTTT. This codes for CASSAGQRTDTQYF.

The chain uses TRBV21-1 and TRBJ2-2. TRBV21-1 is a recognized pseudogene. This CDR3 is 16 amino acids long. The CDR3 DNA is TGTGCCAGCAGCCCTCGACCCATTAAGAACACCGGGGAGCTGTTTTTT. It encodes CASSPRPIKNTGELFF.

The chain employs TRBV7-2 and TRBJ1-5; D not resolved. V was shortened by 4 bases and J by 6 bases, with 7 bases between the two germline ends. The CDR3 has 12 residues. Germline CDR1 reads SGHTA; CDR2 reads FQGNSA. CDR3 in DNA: TGTGCCAGCAGCTATCGAGGTCAGCCCCAGCATTTT. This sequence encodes CASSYRGQPQHF.

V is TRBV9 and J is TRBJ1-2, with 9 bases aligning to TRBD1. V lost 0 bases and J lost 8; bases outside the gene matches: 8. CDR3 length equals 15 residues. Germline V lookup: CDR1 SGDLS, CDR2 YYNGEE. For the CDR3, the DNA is TGTGCCAGCAGCGTAGGGGGACAGGGAAGAATAGGCTACACCTTC. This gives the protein CASSVGGQGRIGYTF. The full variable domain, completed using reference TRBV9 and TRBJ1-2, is DSGVTQTPKHLITATGQRVTLRCSPRSGDLSVYWYQQSLDQGLQFLIQYYNGEERAKGNILERFSAQQFPDLHSELNLSSLELGDSALYFCASSVGGQGRIGYTFGSGTRLTVV.

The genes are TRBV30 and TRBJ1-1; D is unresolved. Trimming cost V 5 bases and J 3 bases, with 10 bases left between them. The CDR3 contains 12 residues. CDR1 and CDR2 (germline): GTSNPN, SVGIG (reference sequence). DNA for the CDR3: TGTGCCTGGGGTAGGGTGGACACTGAAGCTTTCTTT. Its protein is CAWGRVDTEAFF. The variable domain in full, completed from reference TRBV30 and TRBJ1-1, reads SQTIHQWPATLVQPVGSPLSLECTVEGTSNPNLYWYRQAAGRGLQLLFYSVGIGQISSEVPQNLSASRPQDRQFILSSKKLLLSDSGFYLCAWGRVDTEAFFGQGTRLTVV.

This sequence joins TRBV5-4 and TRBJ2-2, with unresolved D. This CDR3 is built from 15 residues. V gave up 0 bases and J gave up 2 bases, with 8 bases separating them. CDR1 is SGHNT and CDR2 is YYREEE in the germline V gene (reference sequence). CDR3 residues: CASSLGHINTGELFF. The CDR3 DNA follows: TGTGCCAGCAGCTTGGGACACATTAACACCGGGGAGCTGTTTTTT.

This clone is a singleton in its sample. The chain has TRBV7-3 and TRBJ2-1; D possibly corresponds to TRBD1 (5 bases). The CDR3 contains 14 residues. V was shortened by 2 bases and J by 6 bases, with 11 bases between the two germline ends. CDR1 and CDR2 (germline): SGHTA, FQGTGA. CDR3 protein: CASSLGASVNEQFF. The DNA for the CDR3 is TGTGCCAGCAGCTTAGGGGCTAGTGTCAATGAGCAGTTCTTC.

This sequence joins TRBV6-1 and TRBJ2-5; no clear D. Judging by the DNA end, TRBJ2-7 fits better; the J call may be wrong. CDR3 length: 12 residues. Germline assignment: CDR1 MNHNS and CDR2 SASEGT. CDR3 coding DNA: TGTGCCAGCAGTGAAAGGGCGTACGAGCAGTACTTC. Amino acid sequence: CASSERAYEQYF.

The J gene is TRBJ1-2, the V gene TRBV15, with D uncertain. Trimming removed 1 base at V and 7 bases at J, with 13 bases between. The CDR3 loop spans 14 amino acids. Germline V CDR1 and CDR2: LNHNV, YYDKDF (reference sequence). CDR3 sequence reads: CATSRGGNLVGYTF. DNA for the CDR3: TGTGCCACCAGCAGAGGAGGGAATTTAGTTGGCTACACCTTC.

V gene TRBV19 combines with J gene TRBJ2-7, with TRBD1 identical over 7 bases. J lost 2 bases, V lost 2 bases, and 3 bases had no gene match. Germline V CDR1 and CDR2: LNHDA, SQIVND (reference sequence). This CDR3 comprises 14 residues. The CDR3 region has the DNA TGTGCCAGTAGTATACGGCAGGGGGCCTACGAGCAGTACTTC. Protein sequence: CASSIRQGAYEQYF.

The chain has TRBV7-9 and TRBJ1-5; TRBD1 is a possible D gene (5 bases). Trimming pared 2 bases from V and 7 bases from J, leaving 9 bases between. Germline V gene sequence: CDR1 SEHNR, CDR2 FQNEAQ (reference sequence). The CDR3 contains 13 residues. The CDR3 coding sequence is TGTGCCAGCAGCTTAAACGGGGCGCAGCCCCAGCATTTT. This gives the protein CASSLNGAQPQHF.

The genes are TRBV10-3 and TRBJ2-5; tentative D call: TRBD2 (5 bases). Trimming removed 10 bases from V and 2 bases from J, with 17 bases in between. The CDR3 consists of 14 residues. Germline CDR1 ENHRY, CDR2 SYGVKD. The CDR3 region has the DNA TGTGCCACCCGGGGTGAGCGGCTTCAAGAGACCCAGTACTTC. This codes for CATRGERLQETQYF.

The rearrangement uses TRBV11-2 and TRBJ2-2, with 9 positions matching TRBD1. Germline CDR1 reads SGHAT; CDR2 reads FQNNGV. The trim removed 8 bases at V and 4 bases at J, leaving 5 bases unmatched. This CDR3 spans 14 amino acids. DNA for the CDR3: TGTGCCAGCTTACAGGGGGCGATCACCGGGGAGCTGTTTTTT. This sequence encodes CASLQGAITGELFF.

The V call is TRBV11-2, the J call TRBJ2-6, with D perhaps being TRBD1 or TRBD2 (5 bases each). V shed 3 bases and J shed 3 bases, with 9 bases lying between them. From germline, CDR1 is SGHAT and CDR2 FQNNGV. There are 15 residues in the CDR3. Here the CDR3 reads CASSFGGGGANVLTF. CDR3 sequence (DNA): TGTGCCAGCAGCTTTGGGGGTGGTGGGGCCAACGTCCTGACTTTC.

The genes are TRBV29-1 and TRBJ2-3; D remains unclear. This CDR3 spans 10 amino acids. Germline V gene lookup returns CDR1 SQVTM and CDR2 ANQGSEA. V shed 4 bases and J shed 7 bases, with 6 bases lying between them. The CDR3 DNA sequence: TGCAGCGTTGCCGTAAATACGCAGTATTTT. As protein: CSVAVNTQYF.

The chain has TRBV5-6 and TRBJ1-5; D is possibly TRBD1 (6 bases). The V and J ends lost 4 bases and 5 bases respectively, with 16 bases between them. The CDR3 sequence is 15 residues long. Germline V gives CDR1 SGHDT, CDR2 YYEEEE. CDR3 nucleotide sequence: TGTGCCAGCAGCCATGGAGGGGGAGTCGATCAGCCCCAGCATTTT. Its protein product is CASSHGGGVDQPQHF.